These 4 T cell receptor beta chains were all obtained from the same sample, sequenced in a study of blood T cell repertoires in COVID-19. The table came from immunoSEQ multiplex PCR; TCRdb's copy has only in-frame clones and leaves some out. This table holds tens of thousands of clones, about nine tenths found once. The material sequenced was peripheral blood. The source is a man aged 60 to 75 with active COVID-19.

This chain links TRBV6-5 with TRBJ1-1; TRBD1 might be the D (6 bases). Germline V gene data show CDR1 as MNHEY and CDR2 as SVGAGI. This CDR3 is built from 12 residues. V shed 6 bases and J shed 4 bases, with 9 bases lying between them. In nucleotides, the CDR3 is TGTGCCAGCAGCCGGGGGGCCACTGAAGCTTTCTTT. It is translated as CASSRGATEAFF.

As DNA, the CDR3 is TGTGCCAGCAGCTCGGGGGGGTTACCGAACTCTGGAAACACCATATATTTT. Protein sequence: CASSSGGLPNSGNTIYF. The V and J genes are TRBV7-9 and TRBJ1-3; D is perhaps TRBD1 (5 bases). The CDR3 totals 17 residues. The germline V and J ends were trimmed by 4 bases and 0 bases, with 16 bases remaining between them. Germline V gene lookup returns CDR1 SEHNR and CDR2 FQNEAQ (reference sequence).

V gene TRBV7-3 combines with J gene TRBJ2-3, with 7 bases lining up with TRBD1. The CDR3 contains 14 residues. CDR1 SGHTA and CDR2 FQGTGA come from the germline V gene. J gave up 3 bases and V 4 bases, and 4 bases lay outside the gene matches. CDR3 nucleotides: TGTGCCAGCAGCTACGAGGGGGCGACAGATACGCAGTATTTT. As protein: CASSYEGATDTQYF.

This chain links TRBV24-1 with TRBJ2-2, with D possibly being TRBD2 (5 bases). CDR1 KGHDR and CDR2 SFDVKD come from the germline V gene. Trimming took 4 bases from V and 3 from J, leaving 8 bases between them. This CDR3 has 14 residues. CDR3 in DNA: TGTGCCACCAGTGAAGGACTGGACACCGGGGAGCTGTTTTTT. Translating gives CATSEGLDTGELFF.